The 27 T cell receptor beta chains below all came from one sample that was sequenced in a study of blood T cell repertoires in COVID-19. Data came from immunoSEQ multiplex PCR; TCRdb stores just in-frame clones and leaves some out. Of about 140,000 clones listed, about four fifths were seen once; the top ten hold 1.6%. Sequencing was performed on peripheral blood. The source of these receptors is a human donor in a cohort sampled during active COVID-19.

The chain links TRBV7-9 to TRBJ2-7; tentative D call: TRBD1 (5 bases). This CDR3 has 14 residues. V lost 7 bases and J lost 6, with 19 bases in between. Germline V gives CDR1 SEHNR, CDR2 FQNEAQ (reference sequence). CDR3 region: CASTLGATTREQYF. Here the CDR3 DNA reads TGTGCCAGCACCCTAGGGGCCACCACACGCGAGCAGTACTTC.

Only a few counts were recorded for this clone. This rearrangement joins TRBV5-1 to TRBJ1-1, with 10 bases aligning to TRBD1. Per the germline V gene, CDR1 is SGHRS and CDR2 is YFSETQ. The CDR3 consists of 14 residues. V trimming: 4 bases; J trimming: 8 bases; junction bases outside the gene matches: 8. The CDR3 protein is CASSQTGGLTEAFF. In DNA, the CDR3 is TGCGCCAGCAGCCAGACAGGGGGCTTGACAGAAGCTTTCTTT.

The count of this clone is one. The genes are TRBV28 and TRBJ1-4; D is perhaps TRBD1 (6 bases). With 3 bases removed from V and 7 bases from J, the gap between germline ends came to 18 bases. In germline, CDR1 is MDHEN, CDR2 SYDVKM. The length of the CDR3 is 16 residues. The CDR3 bases are TGTGCCAGCAGTTTGCTCACACAGGGCCGGGGTGAAAAACTGTTTTTT. Encoded protein: CASSLLTQGRGEKLFF.

The chain links TRBV7-2 to TRBJ2-3; D gene uncertain. The CDR3 totals 12 residues. The germline CDR1 and CDR2 sequences are SGHTA and FQGNSA. V lost 5 bases, J lost 3 bases, and 6 bases lay in between. The CDR3 protein is CASSLQTDTQYF. DNA for the CDR3: TGTGCCAGCAGCCTACAGACAGATACGCAGTATTTT.

The chain uses TRBV19 and TRBJ1-1, with a tentative D call TRBD1 (5 bases). Trimming removed 3 bases from V and 10 bases from J, with 18 bases in between. CDR3 length: 14 residues. Germline CDR1 is LNHDA and CDR2 is SQIVND (reference sequence). The CDR3: CASSMGTGLAVAFF. The DNA for the CDR3 is TGTGCCAGTAGTATGGGCACGGGACTAGCCGTAGCTTTCTTT.

J is TRBJ2-1 and V is TRBV5-6, with 11 bases that match TRBD2. CDR1 is SGHDT and CDR2 is YYEEEE in the germline V gene. The length of the CDR3 is 15 residues. Trimming cost V 0 bases and J 10 bases; bases outside gene matches: 6. The CDR3 loop is CASSLVAGGPGEQFF. CDR3 nucleotides: TGTGCCAGCAGCTTGGTAGCGGGAGGGCCGGGGGAGCAGTTCTTC.

The rearrangement uses TRBV25-1 and TRBJ2-2; 8 bases match TRBD2. Germline V gene lookup returns CDR1 MGHDK and CDR2 SYGVNS. With V trimmed by 0 bases and J by 3 bases, 3 bases remained unmatched. The CDR3 is made up of 16 amino acids. The CDR3 nucleotides are TGTGCCAGCAGTGAATACGGGGGGGCGGACACCGGGGAGCTGTTTTTT. Amino acid sequence: CASSEYGGADTGELFF.

The chain joins TRBV6-2 or TRBV6-3 to TRBJ2-1; 7 positions match TRBD2. Losses at the gene ends were 4 bases for V and 8 bases for J; bases not matched to a gene: 11. In germline, CDR1 is MNHEY, CDR2 SVGEGT. The CDR3 is 15 amino acids. CDR3: CASSLYGRSIDEQFF. CDR3 nucleotides: TGTGCCAGCAGTTTATACGGGAGGTCTATCGATGAGCAGTTCTTC.

The chain has TRBV19 and TRBJ2-7; 7 bases line up with TRBD1. This CDR3 has 13 amino acids. Losses at the gene ends were 5 bases for V and 3 bases for J; bases not matched to a gene: 4. Germline assignment: CDR1 LNHDA and CDR2 SQIVND (reference sequence). The CDR3 bases are TGTGCCAGTAGTGACGGGACAGACTACGAGCAGTACTTC. Translation: CASSDGTDYEQYF.

Written as DNA, the CDR3 is TGCGCCAGCAGGAGGGACATCCTAGGCTACACCTTC. Protein: CASRRDILGYTF. The chain uses TRBV10-1 and TRBJ1-2; maybe TRBD1 (6 bases). Between the trimmed V and J ends, which lost 6 bases and 8 bases, there was a span of 13 bases. In germline, CDR1 is WNHNN, CDR2 SYGVQD (reference sequence). The length of the CDR3 is 12 residues.

The chain joins TRBV6-5 to TRBJ2-1, with D perhaps TRBD1 (6 bases). The V end lost 6 bases, the J end lost 10 bases, and 16 bases lay between the germline ends. Germline V lookup: CDR1 MNHEY, CDR2 SVGAGI. The length of the CDR3 is 13 residues. As DNA, the CDR3 is TGTGCCAGCAGCTCTCGACAGGCCCAAGAGCAGTTCTTC. Translation gives CASSSRQAQEQFF.

V gene TRBV19 combines with J gene TRBJ1-1; perhaps TRBD1 as D (6 bases). Per the germline V gene, CDR1 is LNHDA and CDR2 is SQIVND (reference sequence). V was shortened by 5 bases and J by 1 base, with 17 bases between the two germline ends. This CDR3 is 16 amino acids long. Written as DNA, the CDR3 is TGTGCCAGTAGTCGCCCGAGTGGGACACCGAACACTGAAGCTTTCTTT. This codes for CASSRPSGTPNTEAFF. Full variable domain (missing parts from reference TRBV19 and TRBJ1-1): DGGITQSPKYLFRKEGQNVTLSCEQNLNHDAMYWYRQDPGQGLRLIYYSQIVNDFQKGDIAEGYSVSREKKESFPLTVTSAQKNPTAFYLCASSRPSGTPNTEAFFGQGTRLTVV.

V usage is TRBV2 and J usage is TRBJ1-5; D perhaps matches TRBD1 (5 bases). Trimming took off 6 bases at V and 1 base at J, with 13 bases between the two ends. Looked up from germline, CDR1 is SNHLY and CDR2 is FYNNEI. The length of the CDR3 is 15 residues. The CDR3 reads CASSAQGHSNQPQHF. CDR3 bases: TGTGCCAGCAGCGCCCAGGGTCACAGCAATCAGCCCCAGCATTTT. Full variable domain (rest looked up from reference TRBV2 and TRBJ1-5): EPEVTQTPSHQVTQMGQEVILRCVPISNHLYFYWYRQILGQKVEFLVSFYNNEISEKSEIFDDQFSVERPDGSNFTLKIRSTKLEDSAMYFCASSAQGHSNQPQHFGDGTRLSIL.

A single count supports this clone. The genes are TRBV6-5 and TRBJ2-3, with D possibly being TRBD2 (6 bases). The CDR3 consists of 15 residues. The germline V and J ends were trimmed by 8 bases and 6 bases, with 21 bases remaining between them. Germline assignment: CDR1 MNHEY and CDR2 SVGAGI. Written as DNA, the CDR3 is TGTGCCAGCGGGAGGACACCTCAATGGACGGATACGCAGTATTTT. It is translated as CASGRTPQWTDTQYF.

This clone was recorded once. The V call is TRBV28, the J call TRBJ1-3, with a tentative D call TRBD1 (5 bases). Trimming removed 5 bases from V and 3 bases from J, with 14 bases in between. This CDR3 region has 15 residues. Germline CDR1 is MDHEN and CDR2 is SYDVKM. The CDR3 region is CASSAMTVLGNTIYF. The CDR3 DNA sequence: TGTGCCAGCAGTGCAATGACAGTTCTTGGAAACACCATATATTTT. Full variable domain (outside the CDR3, taken from reference TRBV28 and TRBJ1-3): DVKVTQSSRYLVKRTGEKVFLECVQDMDHENMFWYRQDPGLGLRLIYFSYDVKMKEKGDIPEGYSVSREKKERFSLILESASTNQTSMYLCASSAMTVLGNTIYFGEGSWLTVV.

The chain uses TRBV18 and TRBJ1-3; no firm D call. Germline V gene data show CDR1 as KGHSH and CDR2 as LQKENI. Deletions cut 2 bases from V and 1 base from J, with 9 bases between. This CDR3 comprises 15 residues. CDR3 sequence: CASSPNTMSGNTIYF. Here the CDR3 DNA reads TGTGCCAGCTCACCAAACACGATGTCTGGAAACACCATATATTTT.

CDR3 coding DNA: TGTGCCAGCAGTCCTGGGGCCTCTGAAAAACTGTTTTTT. It encodes CASSPGASEKLFF. This chain uses TRBV12-3 or TRBV12-4 with TRBJ1-4; the D gene is possibly TRBD1 (5 bases). The CDR3 length is 13 residues. The V end was cut by 5 bases, the J end by 7 bases, with 11 bases between.

The gene calls are TRBV28 and TRBJ1-1; D is possibly TRBD1 (6 bases). The V gene lost 5 bases and the J gene lost 5 bases, with 15 bases spanning the gap. There are 14 residues in the CDR3. The V gene's germline CDR1 is MDHEN and CDR2 SYDVKM. As DNA, the CDR3 is TGTGCCAGCAGTCGAGGGGGGGGAGGTACTGAAGCTTTCTTT. It yields the protein CASSRGGGGTEAFF.

The J gene is TRBJ1-2, the V gene TRBV5-4; 9 nucleotides align to TRBD1. The CDR3 totals 16 residues. V dropped 4 bases and J dropped 5; count of bases not matched to a gene: 12. Looked up from germline, CDR1 is SGHNT and CDR2 is YYREEE (reference sequence). The DNA for the CDR3 is TGTGCCAGCAGCCCCAGGCCGGGACAGGGAAGTTATGGCTACACCTTC. Its protein product is CASSPRPGQGSYGYTF.

The rearrangement uses TRBV30 and TRBJ2-3, with TRBD1 identical over 9 bases. CDR3 length: 15 residues. Germline loops: CDR1 GTSNPN, CDR2 SVGIG (reference sequence). Germline trimming cut 2 bases from V and 0 bases from J; bases unmatched to any gene: 3. CDR3 DNA sequence: TGTGCCTGGAGTAGGGACAGGGTAAGCACAGATACGCAGTATTTT. The encoded protein is CAWSRDRVSTDTQYF.

CDR3 in amino acids: CASSLDGTSGSREQFF. CDR3 bases: TGTGCCAGCAGCTTGGACGGGACTAGCGGGAGTCGGGAGCAGTTCTTC. The chain carries TRBV5-5 and TRBJ2-1, with TRBD2 identical over 14 bases. Germline V lookup: CDR1 SGHKS, CDR2 YYEKEE (reference sequence). The CDR3 contains 16 residues. Trimming took 0 bases from V and 10 from J; bases not matched to a gene: 6.

The chain joins TRBV7-3 to TRBJ2-6, with a possible D match to TRBD2 (6 bases). The germline V gene has CDR1 SGHTA and CDR2 FQGTGA. With 5 bases removed from V and 0 bases from J, the gap between germline ends came to 14 bases. CDR3 size: 17 residues. CDR3 loop: CASSPERVSSGANVLTF. The CDR3 coding sequence is TGTGCCAGCAGCCCGGAGCGGGTTAGCTCTGGGGCCAACGTCCTGACTTTC.

The chain joins TRBV19 to TRBJ2-5, with D tentatively TRBD1 (5 bases). V lost 2 bases and J lost 2, with 12 bases in between. Germline V gene sequence: CDR1 LNHDA, CDR2 SQIVND (reference sequence). The CDR3 has 15 residues. The CDR3 DNA sequence: TGTGCCAGTAGTATAAAGGGGCGGATTCAAGAGACCCAGTACTTC. Translation: CASSIKGRIQETQYF.

The chain carries TRBV6-2 or TRBV6-3 and TRBJ1-5; D possibly corresponds to TRBD1 (5 bases). Trimming removed 0 bases at V and 3 bases at J, with 9 bases between. CDR1 and CDR2 from the germline V gene are MNHEY and SVGEGT. This CDR3 spans 15 amino acids. The CDR3 reads CASSYSGGTNQPQHF. CDR3 nucleotide sequence: TGTGCCAGCAGTTACTCGGGGGGGACCAATCAGCCCCAGCATTTT.

The genes are TRBV19 and TRBJ2-3, with 9 bases aligning to TRBD2. This CDR3 spans 14 amino acids. CDR1 is LNHDA and CDR2 is SQIVND in the germline V gene (reference sequence). V trimming: 8 bases; J trimming: 6 bases; junction bases outside the gene matches: 9. In nucleotides, the CDR3 is TGTGCCAGTCATTCTAGCGGGACTTGGGATACGCAGTATTTT. It codes for CASHSSGTWDTQYF.

This sequence joins TRBV5-1 and TRBJ2-2; possible D gene TRBD2, 6 bases. The length of the CDR3 is 13 residues. Germline values: CDR1 SGHRS, CDR2 YFSETQ. The V gene lost 4 bases and the J gene lost 13 bases, with 17 bases spanning the gap. The DNA for the CDR3 is TGCGCCAGCAGCCAAAGGATGCGGGGTGGGCTGTTTTTT. Its translation: CASSQRMRGGLFF.

This chain links TRBV6-2 or TRBV6-3 with TRBJ1-1; TRBD1 matches 10 bases. V trimming: 2 bases; J trimming: 1 base; junction bases outside the gene matches: 10. Germline values: CDR1 MNHEY, CDR2 SVGEGT. There are 18 residues in the CDR3. CDR3 sequence reads: CASSYVRTGGRPNTEAFF. The CDR3 DNA follows: TGTGCCAGCAGTTACGTCCGGACAGGGGGGCGTCCGAACACTGAAGCTTTCTTT.